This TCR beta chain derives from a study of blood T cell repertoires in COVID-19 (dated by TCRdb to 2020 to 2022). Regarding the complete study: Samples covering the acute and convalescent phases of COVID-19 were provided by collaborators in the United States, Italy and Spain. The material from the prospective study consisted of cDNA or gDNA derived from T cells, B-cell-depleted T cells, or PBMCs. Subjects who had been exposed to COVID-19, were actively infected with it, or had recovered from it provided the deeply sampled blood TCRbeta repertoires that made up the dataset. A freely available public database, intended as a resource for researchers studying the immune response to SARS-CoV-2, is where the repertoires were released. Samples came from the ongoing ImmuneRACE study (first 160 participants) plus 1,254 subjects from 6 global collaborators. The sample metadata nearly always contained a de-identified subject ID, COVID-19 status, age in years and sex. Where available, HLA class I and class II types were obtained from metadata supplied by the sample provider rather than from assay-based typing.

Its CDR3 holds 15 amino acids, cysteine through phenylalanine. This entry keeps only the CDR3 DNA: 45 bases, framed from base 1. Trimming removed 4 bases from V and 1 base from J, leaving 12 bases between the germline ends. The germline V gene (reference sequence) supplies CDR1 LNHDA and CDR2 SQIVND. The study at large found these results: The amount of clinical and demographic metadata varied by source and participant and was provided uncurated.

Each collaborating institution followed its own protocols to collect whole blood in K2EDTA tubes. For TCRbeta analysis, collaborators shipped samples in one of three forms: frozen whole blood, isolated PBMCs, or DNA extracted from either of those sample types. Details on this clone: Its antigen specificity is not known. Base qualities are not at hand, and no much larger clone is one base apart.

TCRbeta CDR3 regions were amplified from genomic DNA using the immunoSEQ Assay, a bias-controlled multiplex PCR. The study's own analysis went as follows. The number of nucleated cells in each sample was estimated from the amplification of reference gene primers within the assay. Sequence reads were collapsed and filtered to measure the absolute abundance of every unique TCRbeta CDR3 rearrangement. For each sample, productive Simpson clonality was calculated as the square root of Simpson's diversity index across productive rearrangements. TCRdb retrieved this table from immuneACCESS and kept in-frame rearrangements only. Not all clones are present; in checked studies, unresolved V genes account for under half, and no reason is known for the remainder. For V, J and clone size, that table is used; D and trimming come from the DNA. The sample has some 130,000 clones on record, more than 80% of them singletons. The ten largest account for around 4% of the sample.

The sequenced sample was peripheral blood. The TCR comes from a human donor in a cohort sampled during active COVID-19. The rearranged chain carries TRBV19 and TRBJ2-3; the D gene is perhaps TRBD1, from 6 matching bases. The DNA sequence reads TGTGCCAGTAGTAAGGCAGGGGCCGGCACAGATACGCAGTATTTT. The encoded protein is CASSKAGAGTDTQYF.